One and the same sample provided the 19 T cell receptor beta chains below, sequenced in a study of T-cell memory formation after mild COVID-19. TCRdb analysed the 5' RACE reads with MiXCR anew, one entry per CDR3 protein. The sample records around 450,000 distinct CDR3 sequences, roughly 26% being singletons. The sequenced sample consisted of PBMCs or a T cell subset sorted from them (not recorded which). All receptors come from an adult woman who had mild COVID-19 (a few samples of this study predate the infection). Cell type and time point are not known.

In its sample, this clonotype was seen a few times. The V gene is TRBV7-9, the J gene TRBJ2-1, with 14 bases matching TRBD2. The germline V gene has CDR1 SEHNR and CDR2 FQNEAQ (reference sequence). V lost 8 bases and J lost 0; bases outside the gene matches: 9. The CDR3 runs 18 residues. The CDR3 is CASAGLAGGPRSYNEQFF. DNA of the CDR3: TGTGCCAGCGCCGGACTAGCGGGGGGCCCCCGCTCCTACAATGAGCAGTTCTTC.

The chain employs TRBV6-5 and TRBJ2-7, with D tentatively TRBD1 (7 bases). Germline lookup yields CDR1 MNHEY and CDR2 SVGAGI. CDR3 length: 14 residues. Trimming cost V 7 bases and J 2 bases, with 15 bases left between them. DNA for the CDR3: TGTGCCAGCACTGACAGGGAGGTAGCCTACGAGCAGTACTTC. Translation gives CASTDREVAYEQYF.

V gene TRBV7-9 combines with J gene TRBJ1-6; 9 nucleotides agree with TRBD1. The trim removed 6 bases at V and 5 bases at J, leaving 17 bases unmatched. Per the germline V gene, CDR1 is SEHNR and CDR2 is FQNEAQ (reference sequence). This CDR3 comprises 19 residues. This chain's CDR3 is CASSPTITGTGSDNSPLHF. The CDR3 DNA sequence: TGTGCCAGCAGTCCAACCATTACCGGGACAGGGAGCGATAATTCACCCCTCCACTTT.

The sample holds a few counts of this clonotype. The genes are TRBV7-9 and TRBJ2-5; D is possibly TRBD2 (7 bases). V gave up 3 bases and J gave up 9 bases, with 17 bases separating them. This CDR3 is 14 amino acids long. The germline V gene encodes CDR1 SEHNR and CDR2 FQNEAQ (reference sequence). CDR3 residues: CASSFPGGAGAQYF. The CDR3 bases are TGTGCCAGCAGCTTCCCGGGGGGCGCGGGGGCCCAGTACTTC.

This clonotype was seen more than once but under ten times. This chain links TRBV4-1 with TRBJ2-1; TRBD2 agrees at 16 bases. CDR3 length equals 16 residues. V was clipped by 1 base and J by 9 bases; unmatched bases: 3. Germline-derived CDR1 and CDR2 are MGHRA and YSYEKL. The CDR3 spells CASSQAGTSGRAEQFF. In DNA form, the CDR3 reads TGCGCCAGCAGCCAAGCCGGGACTAGCGGGAGGGCTGAGCAGTTCTTC.

The J gene is TRBJ2-3, the V gene TRBV13; 9 nucleotides line up with TRBD2. CDR3 size: 17 residues. Germline V gene lookup returns CDR1 PRHDT and CDR2 FYEKMQ (reference sequence). With 0 bases clipped from V and 0 bases from J, the junction kept 4 bases outside the gene matches. CDR3 bases: TGTGCCAGCAGCTTAGGGGGGCTAGCGGGGAGCACAGATACGCAGTATTTT. Translated: CASSLGGLAGSTDTQYF.

The CDR3, as DNA: TGCGCCAGCAGCTTGGCGAGGGGGCTAATGGGAATCTACAATGAGCAGTTCTTC. This gives the protein CASSLARGLMGIYNEQFF. This chain joins TRBV5-1 and TRBJ2-1; 7 bases align to TRBD1. This CDR3 region has 18 residues. Germline-derived CDR1 and CDR2 are SGHRS and YFSETQ. V was clipped by 0 bases and J by 3 bases; unmatched bases: 12.

This clonotype was detected only a few times. The chain links TRBV29-1 to TRBJ1-1; unclear D gene. CDR3 size: 12 residues. With 5 bases removed from V and 7 bases from J, the gap between germline ends came to 14 bases. Looked up from germline, CDR1 is SQVTM and CDR2 is ANQGSEA. The CDR3 sequence is CSVTYQVFEAFF. CDR3 in DNA: TGCAGCGTTACATATCAAGTATTTGAAGCTTTCTTT.

This clonotype came up a few times. The chain joins TRBV5-1 to TRBJ2-7; D not certain. The germline V gene encodes CDR1 SGHRS and CDR2 YFSETQ. The CDR3 sequence is 15 residues long. The ends were cut back, 4 bases at V and 3 bases at J, with 17 bases in the middle. CDR3 sequence (DNA): TGCGCCAGCAGCCATTACCAGCCCGGGCACTACGAGCAGTACTTC. Its translation is CASSHYQPGHYEQYF.

This clonotype has a single count. The chain recombines TRBV29-1 with TRBJ1-1, with 7 bases lining up with TRBD1. This CDR3 is 12 amino acids long. Germline values: CDR1 SQVTM, CDR2 ANQGSEA. Trimming removed 6 bases from V and 1 base from J; junction bases left unmatched: 2. The DNA of the CDR3 is TGCAGCGTGAACAGGGGGAACACTGAAGCTTTCTTT. Translated: CSVNRGNTEAFF.

The genes are TRBV6-6 and TRBJ2-5; 8 bases match TRBD2. V trimming: 6 bases; J trimming: 2 bases; junction bases outside the gene matches: 5. The CDR3 is 14 residues long. CDR1 and CDR2 (germline): MNHNY, SVGAGI (reference sequence). The DNA for the CDR3 is TGTGCCAGCAGAGCGGGGGTGAGGCAAGAGACCCAGTACTTC. Protein: CASRAGVRQETQYF.

The V and J genes are TRBV10-3 and TRBJ2-7; tentative D call: TRBD2 (6 bases). The V end lost 5 bases, the J end lost 3 bases, and 20 bases lay between the germline ends. Germline-derived CDR1 and CDR2 are ENHRY and SYGVKD. The CDR3 length is 16 residues. The CDR3 reads CAISRFSGGRVYEQYF. CDR3 bases: TGTGCCATCAGTCGGTTTAGCGGCGGCCGCGTCTACGAGCAGTACTTC.

The V and J genes are TRBV12-3 or TRBV12-4 and TRBJ2-3; tentatively, D is TRBD2 (5 bases). V was clipped by 3 bases and J by 3 bases, with 13 bases between them. This CDR3 has 15 residues. CDR3: CASSFPGLETDTQYF. The DNA of the CDR3 is TGTGCCAGCAGTTTCCCAGGACTCGAGACAGATACGCAGTATTTT.

The rearrangement joins TRBV4-1 to TRBJ2-1; perhaps D is TRBD1 or TRBD2 (6 bases each). V shed 1 base and J shed 6 bases, with 13 bases lying between them. This CDR3 region has 15 residues. The germline V gene has CDR1 MGHRA and CDR2 YSYEKL. DNA of the CDR3: TGCGCCAGCAGCCAAGGGGGGGCGTCATTCAATGAGCAGTTCTTC. As protein: CASSQGGASFNEQFF.

This clonotype was counted a few times. The V and J genes are TRBV5-1 and TRBJ1-2; a possible D gene is TRBD1 (5 bases). V was shortened by 0 bases and J by 6 bases, with 12 bases between the two germline ends. Germline V gene sequence: CDR1 SGHRS, CDR2 YFSETQ. This CDR3 has 14 residues. The DNA of the CDR3 is TGCGCCAGCAGCTTGGCCTGGGGGACCGATGGCTACACCTTC. Translated: CASSLAWGTDGYTF. Based on the CDR3 plus reference TRBV5-1 and TRBJ1-2, the full variable domain is KAGVTQTPRYLIKTRGQQVTLSCSPISGHRSVSWYQQTPGQGLQFLFEYFSETQRNKGNFPGRFSGRQFSNSRSEMNVSTLELGDSALYLCASSLAWGTDGYTFGSGTRLTVV.

Here the CDR3 DNA reads TGTGCCAGCAGCCCTAGCGAGGACACCGGGGAGCTGTTTTTT. It yields the protein CASSPSEDTGELFF. The chain carries TRBV7-9 and TRBJ2-2, with D possibly matching TRBD2 (6 bases). The germline V gene encodes CDR1 SEHNR and CDR2 FQNEAQ (reference sequence). The CDR3 contains 14 residues. Trimming cost V 5 bases and J 3 bases, with 10 bases left between them.

The V call is TRBV7-2, the J call TRBJ2-3; tentative D call: TRBD2 (5 bases). The CDR3 covers 15 residues. Trimming removed 4 bases at V and 4 bases at J, with 15 bases between. Germline CDR1 SGHTA, CDR2 FQGNSA. DNA for the CDR3: TGTGCCAGCAGCTCGGTAGCGCATGGGGCAGATACGCAGTATTTT. Translating it yields CASSSVAHGADTQYF.

The chain employs TRBV15 and TRBJ2-7; 7 bases are shared with TRBD2. The J segment lost 2 bases and the V segment lost 0 bases, leaving 7 bases of the junction unmatched. This CDR3 region has 16 residues. Germline-derived CDR1 and CDR2 are LNHNV and YYDKDF (reference sequence). CDR3 coding DNA: TGTGCCACCAGCAGAGATTTGGCTAGCGGAACCTACGAGCAGTACTTC. It translates to CATSRDLASGTYEQYF.

V and J are TRBV9 and TRBJ1-1, with 7 bases that match TRBD1. The germline CDR1 and CDR2 sequences are SGDLS and YYNGEE. The CDR3 is 15 residues long. V lost 4 bases and J lost 3; bases outside the gene matches: 9. CDR3 sequence: CASSPLTTGYTEAFF. The CDR3 bases are TGTGCCAGCAGCCCCCTAACGACAGGGTACACTGAAGCTTTCTTT.